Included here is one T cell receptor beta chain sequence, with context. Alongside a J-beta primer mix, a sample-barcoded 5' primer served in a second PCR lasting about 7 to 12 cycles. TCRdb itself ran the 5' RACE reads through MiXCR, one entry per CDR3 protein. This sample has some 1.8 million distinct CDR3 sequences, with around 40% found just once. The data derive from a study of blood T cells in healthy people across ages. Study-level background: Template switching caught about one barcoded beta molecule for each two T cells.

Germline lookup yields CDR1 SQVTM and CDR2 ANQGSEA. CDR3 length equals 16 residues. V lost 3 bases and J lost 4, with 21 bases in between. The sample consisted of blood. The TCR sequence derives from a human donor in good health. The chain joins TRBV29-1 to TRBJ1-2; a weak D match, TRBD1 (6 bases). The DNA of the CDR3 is TGCAGCGTTGACGACGGGACACTAACGGGCCTCTATGGCTACACCTTC. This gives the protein CSVDDGTLTGLYGYTF.